Listed below are T cell receptor beta chains from one sample, sequenced in a study of shared clonotypes between healthy human individuals. Profiling relied on immunoSEQ multiplex PCR, and the TCRdb table lists in-frame clones only, not all of them. Found here are about 1.1 million clones, around three quarters of them singletons; the top ten hold approximately 0.95%. Specimen: memory CD4+ T cells from PBMCs. The receptors shown here come from a man between 18 and 35 years old in good health. Some clones in this sample may be carry-over from other donors' samples. The CDR3 runs from the conserved cysteine through the conserved F or W. The D gene is left open where the match is weak. Clone size is shown for a subset of rows, as once, few, many or a class of expanded clone.

V	J	D	size	CDR3	DNA
TRBV5-1	TRBJ2-3	NA	once	CASSREGPGTTDTQYF	TGCGCCAGCAGCCGTGAGGGGCCCGGCACCACAGATACGCAGTATTTT
TRBV4-3	TRBJ2-2	TRBD2	once	CASSRGLAITGELFF	TGCGCCAGCAGCCGGGGACTAGCCATCACCGGGGAGCTGTTTTTT
TRBV5-5	TRBJ2-6	NA	NA	CASSLTPRDSGANVLTF	TGTGCCAGCAGCTTGACCCCTAGGGACTCTGGGGCCAACGTCCTGACTTTC
TRBV28	TRBJ1-5	TRBD1	NA	CASSREGALVQPQHF	TGTGCCAGCAGCCGGGAGGGGGCTTTAGTTCAGCCCCAGCATTTT
TRBV28	TRBJ2-7	NA	many	CASRHETSFTYEQYF	TGTGCCAGCAGGCACGAGACTAGTTTCACCTACGAGCAGTACTTC
TRBV5-4	TRBJ2-5	NA	NA	CASSFRSYQETQYF	TGTGCCAGCAGCTTTCGGTCGTACCAAGAGACCCAGTACTTC
TRBV18	TRBJ1-4	NA	NA	CASSPYPGNEKLFF	TGTGCCAGCTCACCCTATCCAGGGAATGAAAAACTGTTTTTT
TRBV7-8	TRBJ2-7	NA	NA	CASSRSAGYRYEQYF	TGTGCCAGCAGCCGTTCCGCGGGGTACCGCTACGAGCAGTACTTC
TRBV7-9	TRBJ1-3	NA	NA	CASSRGGAAGNTIYF	TGTGCCAGCAGTCGCGGGGGTGCGGCTGGAAACACCATATATTTT
TRBV7-2	TRBJ1-1	NA	few	CASSLRRTEAFF	TGTGCCAGCAGCTTACGCAGGACTGAAGCTTTCTTT
TRBV6-5	TRBJ2-7	NA	NA	CASRWGDEQYF	TGTGCCAGCAGATGGGGGGACGAGCAGTACTTC
TRBV4-2	TRBJ2-3	NA	NA	CASSQVLPDTQYF	TGTGCCAGCAGCCAGGTTTTGCCAGATACGCAGTATTTT
TRBV20-1	TRBJ1-2	NA	few	CSAEVQGRYTF	TGCAGTGCTGAGGTTCAGGGCCGCTACACCTTC
TRBV5-1	TRBJ1-2	NA	NA	CASRSDHYGYTF	TGCGCCAGCAGGAGTGACCATTATGGCTACACCTTC
TRBV6-1	TRBJ1-1	NA	NA	CASSEEVWADTEAFF	TGTGCCAGCAGTGAAGAAGTGTGGGCCGACACTGAAGCTTTCTTT
TRBV29-1	TRBJ2-7	TRBD1	few	CSVGGASDRGSYEQYF	TGCAGCGTTGGGGGAGCATCGGACAGGGGGTCCTACGAGCAGTACTTC
TRBV30	TRBJ2-6	TRBD1	many	CAWSLQGAPGANVLTF	TGTGCCTGGAGTTTGCAGGGGGCCCCTGGGGCCAACGTCCTGACTTTC
TRBV2	TRBJ2-3	NA	NA	CASSEQVDTQYF	TGTGCCAGCAGTGAACAAGTTGATACGCAGTATTTT
TRBV4-1	TRBJ1-4	TRBD1	NA	CASSQEGGAGNEKLFF	TGCGCCAGCAGCCAAGAAGGGGGCGCGGGTAATGAAAAACTGTTTTTT
TRBV6-5	TRBJ2-7	NA	NA	CASSRQGVSYEQYF	TGTGCCAGCTCAAGGCAGGGAGTCTCCTACGAGCAGTACTTC
TRBV5-1	TRBJ2-2	NA	NA	CASSLGYNTGELFF	TGCGCCAGCAGCTTGGGGTATAACACCGGGGAGCTGTTTTTT
TRBV5-8	TRBJ1-2	NA	NA	CASSLGSGTFNYGYTF	TGTGCCAGCAGCTTGGGTTCAGGGACCTTTAACTATGGCTACACCTTC
TRBV7-3	TRBJ2-3	TRBD2	NA	CASSLRTSGATDTQYF	TGTGCCAGCAGCTTAAGAACTAGCGGGGCCACAGATACGCAGTATTTT
TRBV5-1	TRBJ1-1	TRBD1	NA	CASSPPDRVPTEAFF	TGCGCCAGCAGCCCCCCGGACAGGGTACCGACTGAAGCTTTCTTT
TRBV14	TRBJ1-2	NA	NA	CASSLSDYGYTF	TGTGCCAGCAGCCTGTCAGATTATGGCTACACCTTC
TRBV10-3	TRBJ2-1	TRBD1	NA	CAISAGTAATFF	TGTGCCATCAGTGCGGGGACAGCAGCCACGTTCTTC
TRBV28	TRBJ2-5	TRBD2	NA	CASRIPSGGHKQETQYF	TGTGCCAGCAGAATTCCTAGCGGAGGCCATAAACAAGAGACCCAGTACTTC
TRBV5-1	TRBJ2-7	TRBD1	NA	CASSPGQVSYEQYF	TGCGCCAGCAGCCCGGGACAGGTGAGCTACGAGCAGTACTTC
TRBV4-1	TRBJ2-5	TRBD1	NA	CASSQQGAVEETQYF	TGCGCCAGCAGCCAACAGGGGGCGGTGGAAGAGACCCAGTACTTC
TRBV30	TRBJ1-2	NA	NA	CACTPFPGYGYTF	TGTGCCTGCACCCCTTTCCCGGGCTATGGCTACACCTTC
TRBV4-1	TRBJ1-2	NA	NA	CASSRAGGNSYGYTF	TGCGCCAGCAGCAGGGCGGGGGGGAATAGCTATGGCTACACCTTC
TRBV19	TRBJ1-1	NA	NA	CASSNQGNTEAFF	TGTGCCAGTAGTAATCAGGGGAACACTGAAGCTTTCTTT
TRBV5-1	TRBJ1-2	TRBD1	NA	CASSGTGDYGYTF	TGCGCCAGCAGTGGGACAGGGGACTATGGCTACACCTTC
TRBV6-6	TRBJ2-5	TRBD1	NA	CASTSYRDSFQETQYF	TGTGCCAGCACCTCATACAGGGACAGTTTTCAGGAGACCCAGTACTTC
TRBV4-3	TRBJ1-4	TRBD1	NA	CASSQGFFGQDNEKLFF	TGCGCCAGCAGCCAAGGGTTTTTCGGACAGGATAATGAAAAACTGTTTTTT
TRBV15	TRBJ2-1	NA	NA	CATWHRRASYNEQFF	TGTGCCACCTGGCACCGGCGCGCCTCCTACAATGAGCAGTTCTTC
TRBV5-6	TRBJ1-1	TRBD1	few	CASSFVDRGRNTEAFF	TGTGCCAGCAGCTTTGTGGACAGGGGTAGGAACACTGAAGCTTTCTTT
TRBV5-1	TRBJ2-1	NA	NA	CASSSLRGADNEQFF	TGCGCCAGCAGCTCCCTCAGGGGCGCGGACAATGAGCAGTTCTTC
TRBV28	TRBJ2-4	TRBD1	few	CAHSLSQGAGKNIQYF	TGTGCTCACAGTTTATCCCAGGGGGCTGGCAAAAACATTCAGTACTTC
TRBV28	TRBJ2-3	NA	NA	CASSPGSGTDTQYF	TGTGCCAGCAGTCCGGGGTCTGGGACAGATACGCAGTATTTT
TRBV12-5	TRBJ2-3	NA	NA	CASGPGSSGDTQYF	TGTGCTAGTGGGCCAGGGTCTAGTGGAGATACGCAGTATTTT
TRBV6-1	TRBJ2-3	NA	NA	CASSENTDTQYF	TGTGCCAGCAGTGAAAACACAGATACGCAGTATTTT
TRBV19	TRBJ2-7	TRBD2	many	CASSYGLARSYEQYF	TGTGCCAGTTCTTACGGACTAGCGAGATCCTACGAGCAGTACTTC
TRBV10-3	TRBJ2-2	NA	NA	CAISRDIITGELFF	TGTGCCATCAGCCGGGACATTATCACCGGGGAGCTGTTTTTT
TRBV18	TRBJ2-7	NA	NA	CASSPQAGTYEQYF	TGTGCCAGCTCACCACAAGCCGGAACCTACGAGCAGTACTTC
TRBV4-1	TRBJ1-2	TRBD1	NA	CASSPTGQGPNYGYTF	TGCGCCAGCAGCCCCACAGGACAGGGACCGAACTATGGCTACACCTTC
TRBV4-1	TRBJ2-5	TRBD2	once	CASSQAGGYQETQYF	TGCGCCAGCAGCCAAGCGGGAGGATACCAAGAGACCCAGTACTTC
TRBV4-1	TRBJ2-3	NA	NA	CASSSLPEAAYTQYF	TGCGCCAGCAGCTCACTCCCTGAAGCGGCTTATACGCAGTATTTT
TRBV25-1	TRBJ2-7	NA	NA	CASSQGVSYEQYF	TGTGCCAGCAGTCAGGGTGTCTCCTACGAGCAGTACTTC
TRBV4-1	TRBJ2-3	TRBD2	few	CASSQVSTGGLGNTQYF	TGCGCCAGCAGCCAAGTTTCCACGGGAGGATTGGGAAATACGCAGTATTTT
TRBV5-1	TRBJ2-2	TRBD2	NA	CANSHQRETGELFF	TGCGCCAACTCCCACCAGCGGGAGACCGGGGAGCTGTTTTTT
TRBV7-9	TRBJ2-5	NA	NA	CASTPREGARETQYF	TGTGCCAGCACCCCAAGGGAGGGGGCAAGAGAGACCCAGTACTTC
TRBV21-1	TRBJ1-5	NA	many	CASRGGQPHCNQPQHF	TGTGCCAGCAGGGGGGGCCAGCCGCATTGCAATCAGCCCCAGCATTTT
TRBV6-4	TRBJ1-1	TRBD1	few	CASSDGQGGTAFF	TGTGCCAGCAGTGACGGACAGGGTGGTACGGCTTTCTTT
TRBV6-1	TRBJ2-1	TRBD2	NA	CASGDSGSSEFF	TGTGCCAGCGGTGATAGCGGGAGCTCGGAGTTCTTC